This TCR beta chain was recovered during a study of shared clonotypes between healthy human individuals. Across the whole study: Two women and a few men aged 18 to 49 made up the donors.

There were no recent acute infections or vaccinations among the donors, who were healthy HIV-negative adults. The authors divided CD4+ cells into CD45RA+ naive and CD45RA-negative memory subsets. The V gene end was trimmed by 3 bases and the J gene end by 0 bases; junction bases not matched to a gene: 3. There are 15 residues in the CDR3. From germline, CDR1 is SGHTA and CDR2 FQGNSA. Genomic DNA per cell subset filled all wells of several immunoSEQ plates. TCRdb's copy holds only in-frame clones and misses some; the assay was immunoSEQ multiplex PCR. The data contain 2 million to 2.5 million clones, 92% of them seen just once; the ten biggest clones take up about 0.36%.

Input material: naive CD4+ T cells from PBMCs. Subset described: CD45RA+ positively selected. This clonotype originated in a man aged 18 to 35 in good health. Some clones in this sample may be carry-over from other donors' samples. The chain recombines TRBV7-2 with TRBJ2-7; TRBD1 matches at 9 bases. The CDR3 protein is CASSFLQGASYEQYF. CDR3 bases: TGTGCCAGCAGCTTCCTACAGGGGGCCTCCTACGAGCAGTACTTC. Full variable domain (rest looked up from reference TRBV7-2 and TRBJ2-7): GAGVSQSPSNKVTEKGKDVELRCDPISGHTALYWYRQSLGQGLEFLIYFQGNSAPDKSGLPSDRFSAERTGGSVSTLTIQRTQQEDSAVYLCASSFLQGASYEQYFGPGTRLTVT.